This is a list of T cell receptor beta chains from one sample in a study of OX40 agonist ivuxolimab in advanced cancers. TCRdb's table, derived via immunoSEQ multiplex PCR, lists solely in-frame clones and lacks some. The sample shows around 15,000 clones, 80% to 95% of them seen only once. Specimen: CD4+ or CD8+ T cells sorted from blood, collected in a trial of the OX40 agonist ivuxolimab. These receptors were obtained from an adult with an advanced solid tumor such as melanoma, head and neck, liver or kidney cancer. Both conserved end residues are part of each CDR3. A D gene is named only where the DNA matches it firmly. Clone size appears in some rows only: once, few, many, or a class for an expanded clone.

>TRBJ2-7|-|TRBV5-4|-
TGTGCCAGCAGCTTGGCCGGCAACCTCCACGAGCAGTACTTC
CASSLAGNLHEQYF
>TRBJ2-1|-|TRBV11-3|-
TGTGCCAGCAGCTCATACAGGAATGAGCAGTTCTTC
CASSSYRNEQFF
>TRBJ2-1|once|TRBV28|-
TGTGCCAGCCTGAAATCGACCCAAGCCTACTACAATGAGCAGTTCTTC
CASLKSTQAYYNEQFF
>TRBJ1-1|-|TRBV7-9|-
TGTGCCAGCAGCTTAGCGGTTGGGACTGAAGCTTTCTTT
CASSLAVGTEAFF
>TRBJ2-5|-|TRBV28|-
TGTGCCAGCAGTTTAGGTATCCAAGAGACCCAGTACTTC
CASSLGIQETQYF
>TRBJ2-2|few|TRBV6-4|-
TGTGCCAGCAGTAACCGAGAGGGTTTCGGGGAGCTGTTTTTT
CASSNREGFGELFF
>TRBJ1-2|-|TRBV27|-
TGTGCCAGCAGTTTCTCGGGGATTGGCTACACCTTC
CASSFSGIGYTF
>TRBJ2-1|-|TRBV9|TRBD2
TGTGCCAGCAGCAACCCGACTAGCGGGGGGGCGCAAGAGCAGTTCTTC
CASSNPTSGGAQEQFF
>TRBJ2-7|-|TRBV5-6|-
TGTGCCAGCAGCTTGGCGGTTTCGGCCACCCTCTACGAGCAGTACTTC
CASSLAVSATLYEQYF
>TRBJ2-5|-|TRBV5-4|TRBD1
TGTGCCAGCAGCTTGGCGGGGACAGGCAAAGAGACCCAGTACTTC
CASSLAGTGKETQYF
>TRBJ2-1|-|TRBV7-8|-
TGTGCCAGCAGCTTGTCCCATGAGCAGTTCTTC
CASSLSHEQFF
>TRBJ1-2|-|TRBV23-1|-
TGCGCCAGCAGTCAGCGCGACGGCGAAGGGGGCTACACCTTC
CASSQRDGEGGYTF
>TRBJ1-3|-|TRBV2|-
TGTGCCAGCAGTGTGGACCGATTCTCTGGAAACACCATATATTTT
CASSVDRFSGNTIYF
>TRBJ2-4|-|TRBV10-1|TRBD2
TGCGCCAGCAGTGAGGGCGGGGGTATCAAAAACATTCAGTACTTC
CASSEGGGIKNIQYF
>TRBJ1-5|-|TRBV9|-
TGTGCCAGCAGCGTAGTATGGAGGGGCAGAGGAAAGATCAATCAGCCCCAGCATTTT
CASSVVWRGRGKINQPQHF
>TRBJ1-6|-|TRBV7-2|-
TGTGCCAGCAGCTTAGCGGGATGGACCCGTTCACCCCTCCACTTT
CASSLAGWTRSPLHF
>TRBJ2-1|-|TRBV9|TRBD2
TGTGCCAGCAGCGTAGACGGGACTAGCGATGAGCAGTTCTTC
CASSVDGTSDEQFF
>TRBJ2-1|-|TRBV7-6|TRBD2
TGTGCCAGCAGCCCGCCGGGACTAGCGGGAGGGCCCACCTACAATGAGCAGTTCTTC
CASSPPGLAGGPTYNEQFF
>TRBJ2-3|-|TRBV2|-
TGTGCCAGCAGTGAAGAGGTGGCCAACGGGGATACGCAGTATTTT
CASSEEVANGDTQYF
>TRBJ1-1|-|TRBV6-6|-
TGTGCCAGCAGTTACTCGACCGGGCCCTACACTGAAGCTTTCTTT
CASSYSTGPYTEAFF
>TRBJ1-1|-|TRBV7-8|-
TGTGCCAGCAGCCCTGACAGTTTGAACACTGAAGCTTTCTTT
CASSPDSLNTEAFF
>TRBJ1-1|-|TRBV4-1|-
TGCGCCAGCAGCCAAGCCCGACAGGAGGGCACTGAAGCTTTCTTT
CASSQARQEGTEAFF
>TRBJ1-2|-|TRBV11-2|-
TGTGCCAGCAGCTTAGGACCGGCGGGATATGGCTACACCTTC
CASSLGPAGYGYTF
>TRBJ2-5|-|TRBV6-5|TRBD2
TGTGCCAGCAGTAACCGGGGGGGCTGGGAGACCCAGTACTTC
CASSNRGGWETQYF
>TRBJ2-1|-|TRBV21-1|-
TGTGCCACTCCCCCCCCCGGGCGGGAGGGCCAATCGTTCTTC
CATPPPGREGQSFF
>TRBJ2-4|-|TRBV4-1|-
TGCGCCAGCAGCCAGTCCGGAACGGACATTCAGTACTTC
CASSQSGTDIQYF
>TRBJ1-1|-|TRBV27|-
TGTGCCAGCAGTTCGGACCGCAAGAGACGGACTGAAGCTTTCTTT
CASSSDRKRRTEAFF
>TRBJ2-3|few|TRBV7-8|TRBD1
TGTGCCAGCAGCCACCACAGGGGAACTAGCACAGATACGCAGTATTTT
CASSHHRGTSTDTQYF
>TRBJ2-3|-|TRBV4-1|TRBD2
TGCGCCAGCAGCCAGCTAGCGGGAAAAACAGATACGCAGTATTTT
CASSQLAGKTDTQYF
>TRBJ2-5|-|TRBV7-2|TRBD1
TGTGCCAGCAGCCCGGCGACAGGGGGCGCGGAGACCCAGTACTTC
CASSPATGGAETQYF
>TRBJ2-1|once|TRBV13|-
TGTGCCAGCAGCTTAGACAAGGCCCTAGCGGCTAGGGGGTCCTACAATGAGCAGTTCTTC
CASSLDKALAARGSYNEQFF
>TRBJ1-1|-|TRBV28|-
TGTGCCAGCAGTAGGAACACTGAAGCTTTCTTT
CASSRNTEAFF
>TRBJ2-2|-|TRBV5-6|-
TGTGCCAGCAGCTTGGTGAGGGCCACCGGGGAGCTGTTTTTT
CASSLVRATGELFF
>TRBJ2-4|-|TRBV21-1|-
TGTGCCAGCAGCCCAGCCCGGGAAAACATTCAGTACTTC
CASSPARENIQYF
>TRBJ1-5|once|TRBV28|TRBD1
TGTGCCAGCAGTTACCCGGGACAGGGAACCAGGGGGTATAATCAGCCCCAGCATTTT
CASSYPGQGTRGYNQPQHF
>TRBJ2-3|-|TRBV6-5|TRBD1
TGTGCCAGCAGTTGGGGACAGAACACAGATACGCAGTATTTT
CASSWGQNTDTQYF
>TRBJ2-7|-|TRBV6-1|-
TGTGCCAGCAGAAGGACTTCAGGGTACGAGCAGTACTTC
CASRRTSGYEQYF
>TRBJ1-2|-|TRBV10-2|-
TGCGCCAGCAGTGAGTTACTTGGGGGCAACTATGGCTACACCTTC
CASSELLGGNYGYTF
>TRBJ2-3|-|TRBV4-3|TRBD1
TGCGCCAGCAGCCTCCTCCCCGGGACAGGGGGCACAGATACGCAGTATTTT
CASSLLPGTGGTDTQYF
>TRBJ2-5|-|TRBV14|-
TGTGCCAGCAGCCAACATCGAAGTATCCAAGAGACCCAGTACTTC
CASSQHRSIQETQYF
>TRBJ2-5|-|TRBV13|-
TGTGCCAGCAGCTTAGCACCCTCTAGCACCGAGACCCAGTACTTC
CASSLAPSSTETQYF
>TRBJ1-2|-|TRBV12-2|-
TGTGCAAGTCGCCCTGGACAGATACGCGGCTACACCTTC
CASRPGQIRGYTF